This T cell receptor beta chain was documented in a study of blood T cell repertoires in COVID-19 (dated by TCRdb to the early 2020s). Describing the broader study: The collaborator samples originated in the United States, Italy and Spain and spanned the acute and convalescent phases of COVID-19. Deeply sampled blood TCRbeta repertoires from subjects exposed to, actively infected with, or recovered from COVID-19 were included in the dataset. The material from the prospective study consisted of cDNA or gDNA derived from T cells, B-cell-depleted T cells, or PBMCs. Where available, HLA class I and class II types were obtained from metadata supplied by the sample provider rather than from assay-based typing. The repertoires were released in a freely available public database meant as a resource for research on the immune response to SARS-CoV-2. A de-identified subject ID, COVID-19 status, age in years and sex were almost always included in the sample metadata. The samples were drawn from two sources: the first 160 participants of the ongoing ImmuneRACE study, and about 1,300 subjects contributed by 6 global collaborators.

General conclusions and limits of the study: How much clinical and demographic metadata was included differed by source and by participant, and the metadata was provided uncurated.

The germline V gene sets CDR1 to SGHTA and CDR2 to FQGNSA. Trimming takes 5 bases from V and 0 bases from J, and the germline ends sit 5 bases apart. The CDR3 spans 13 residues, from the cysteine through the phenylalanine. Just the 39-base CDR3 DNA is kept, in frame starting at base 1. On this clone: Its antigen is currently not known. Per-base quality was not reported, and no clone a single base away is much larger than it.

The immunoSEQ Assay, a bias-controlled multiplex PCR, was used to amplify TCRbeta CDR3 regions from genomic DNA. The paper's processing steps were these. The number of nucleated cells in each sample was estimated from the amplification of reference gene primers within the assay. To quantify the absolute abundance of each unique TCRbeta CDR3 rearrangement, sequence reads were collapsed and filtered. Productive Simpson clonality was computed per sample as the square root of Simpson's diversity index over productive rearrangements. TCRdb took over this immuneACCESS table, retaining in-frame rearrangements with V and J assigned. Such tables are incomplete; in checked studies, under half of the missing clones stem from an unresolved V gene, and the remainder is unexplained. The DNA was the basis for D and trimming; V, J and clone size are from that table. The sample table lists over 150,000 clones, around nine tenths of them with a count of one. The ten top clones hold under 13% of the sample.

In Seattle, one collaborating source enrolled patients while the infection was active and tracked those patients longitudinally over the course of disease. Each collaborating institution followed its own protocols to collect whole blood in K2EDTA tubes. For TCRbeta analysis, collaborator samples were shipped as frozen whole blood, as isolated PBMCs, or as DNA extracted from either sample type. The rearranged chain carries TRBV7-2 and TRBJ1-3, with an unclear D gene assignment. The sequence was obtained from a woman aged 70-85 years with COVID-19, enrolled during active disease. Input material: peripheral blood. The CDR3 has the sequence CASSGRSGNTIYF. The DNA sequence is TGTGCCAGCAGCGGCCGCTCTGGAAACACCATATATTTT.